Below, 21 T cell receptor beta chains from the same sample are listed, as sequenced in a study of neoadjuvant anti-PD-1 for oral cavity cancer. Here immunoSEQ multiplex PCR was the method, and the copy in TCRdb shows in-frame clones only, minus some. The repertoire holds some 71,000 clones, with around 83% as singletons. The specimen was PBMCs, collected before nivolumab (anti-PD-1) treatment. These receptors all stem from a person aged 40-85 years with oral cavity squamous cell carcinoma.

The rearrangement joins TRBV5-4 to TRBJ2-2; D may be TRBD2 (5 bases). Germline assignment: CDR1 SGHNT and CDR2 YYREEE (reference sequence). The CDR3 runs 17 residues. The V gene lost 0 bases and the J gene lost 8 bases, with 20 bases spanning the gap. In DNA, the CDR3 is TGTGCCAGCAGCTTGGCCTCGGGCGGAGGCGGGTTTGGGGAGCTGTTTTTT. This translates into CASSLASGGGGFGELFF.

The V gene is TRBV5-1, the J gene TRBJ2-7, with 8 nucleotides matching TRBD1. J gave up 0 bases and V 4 bases, and 6 bases lay outside the gene matches. There are 15 residues in the CDR3. Germline V gives CDR1 SGHRS, CDR2 YFSETQ. The CDR3 here is CASSLAGTGSYEQYF. CDR3 DNA: TGCGCCAGCAGCCTGGCCGGGACAGGCTCCTACGAGCAGTACTTC.

The chain recombines TRBV30 with TRBJ2-1; D gene uncertain. The V gene's germline CDR1 is GTSNPN and CDR2 SVGIG (reference sequence). The CDR3 runs to 11 residues. The V and J ends lost 2 bases and 10 bases respectively, with 9 bases between them. CDR3 DNA: TGTGCCTGGAGTCTGGGTGGCGAGCAGTTCTTC. Amino acids: CAWSLGGEQFF.

The chain links TRBV10-2 to TRBJ1-1; D is uncertain. The germline V gene encodes CDR1 WSHSY and CDR2 SAAADI. The germline V and J ends were trimmed by 8 bases and 0 bases, with 10 bases remaining between them. This CDR3 contains 13 residues. CDR3 nucleotide sequence: TGCGCCAGCGGTAGAGCAATGAACACTGAAGCTTTCTTT. Translating gives CASGRAMNTEAFF.

The rearrangement uses TRBV19 and TRBJ1-1; D gene uncertain. Trimming shortened V by 7 bases and J by 0 bases, and 9 bases separated the two germline ends. The CDR3 runs 13 residues. Germline V CDR1 and CDR2: LNHDA, SQIVND (reference sequence). The CDR3 here is CASTPSLNTEAFF. The CDR3 DNA reads TGTGCCAGTACCCCAAGTCTGAACACTGAAGCTTTCTTT.

The J gene is TRBJ2-2, the V gene TRBV7-9; the D gene is possibly TRBD1 (6 bases). Trimming left V 1 base short and J 6 bases short, with 12 bases between. Per the germline V gene, CDR1 is SEHNR and CDR2 is FQNEAQ (reference sequence). The CDR3 is made up of 15 amino acids. CDR3: CASSLVGGIAGELFF. In DNA form, the CDR3 reads TGTGCCAGCAGCTTAGTTGGGGGCATCGCCGGGGAGCTGTTTTTT.

This chain joins TRBV7-9 and TRBJ1-2, with D possibly being TRBD1 (5 bases). CDR1 is SEHNR and CDR2 is FQNEAQ in the germline V gene (reference sequence). Trimming took 2 bases from V and 8 from J, leaving 12 bases between them. This CDR3 contains 13 residues. CDR3 protein: CASSLSGMGGYTF. As DNA, the CDR3 is TGTGCCAGCAGCTTATCAGGGATGGGCGGCTACACCTTC. Looking up the rest from reference TRBV7-9 and TRBJ1-2 gives the full variable domain: DTGVSQNPRHKITKRGQNVTFRCDPISEHNRLYWYRQTLGQGPEFLTYFQNEAQLEKSRLLSDRFSAERPKGSFSTLEIQRTEQGDSAMYLCASSLSGMGGYTFGSGTRLTVV.

This CDR3 reads CASSEDGALYGYTF. CDR3 nucleotides: TGTGCCAGCAGTGAAGATGGGGCTCTCTATGGCTACACCTTC. The V gene is TRBV2, the J gene TRBJ1-2; D perhaps matches TRBD1 (5 bases). Trimming cost V 1 base and J 4 bases, with 10 bases left between them. The CDR3 runs to 14 residues. CDR1 is SNHLY and CDR2 is FYNNEI in the germline V gene.

This sequence joins TRBV6-1 and TRBJ1-6, with TRBD1 matching 7 bases. The V gene end was trimmed by 0 bases and the J gene end by 8 bases; junction bases not matched to a gene: 10. The CDR3 contains 17 residues. Germline assignment: CDR1 MNHNS and CDR2 SASEGT. This CDR3 reads CASSEALSGTVHSPLHF. DNA for the CDR3: TGTGCCAGCAGTGAAGCGCTATCCGGGACAGTCCATTCACCCCTCCACTTT.

The chain links TRBV30 to TRBJ1-2, with D possibly TRBD1 on 5 matching bases. Trimming cost V 3 bases and J 3 bases, with 14 bases left between them. CDR3 length: 14 residues. Germline V lookup: CDR1 GTSNPN, CDR2 SVGIG (reference sequence). The CDR3, as DNA: TGTGCCTGGAGGGCGGGGGTAGGGGACTATGGCTACACCTTC. This gives the protein CAWRAGVGDYGYTF. Full variable domain (outside the CDR3, taken from reference TRBV30 and TRBJ1-2): SQTIHQWPATLVQPVGSPLSLECTVEGTSNPNLYWYRQAAGRGLQLLFYSVGIGQISSEVPQNLSASRPQDRQFILSSKKLLLSDSGFYLCAWRAGVGDYGYTFGSGTRLTVV.

The chain links TRBV29-1 to TRBJ1-2, with D perhaps matching TRBD1 (6 bases). Germline V CDR1 and CDR2: SQVTM, ANQGSEA. Trimming pared 3 bases from V and 2 bases from J, leaving 13 bases between. This CDR3 has 14 amino acids. DNA of the CDR3: TGCAGCGTTGATTCGGGGGCGCGAAACTATGGCTACACCTTC. Its translation is CSVDSGARNYGYTF.

This chain connects TRBV27 to TRBJ2-7, with 12 positions matching TRBD2. V was clipped by 10 bases and J by 5 bases; unmatched bases: 9. CDR1 MNHEY and CDR2 SMNVEV come from the germline V gene (reference sequence). This CDR3 region has 14 residues. The CDR3 here is CATQTRTSGDEQYF. DNA for the CDR3: TGTGCCACCCAAACCCGGACTAGCGGGGACGAGCAGTACTTC.

The V call is TRBV2, the J call TRBJ1-5; tentative D call: TRBD1 (6 bases). Germline CDR1 is SNHLY and CDR2 is FYNNEI. The CDR3 is 14 amino acids. Trimming shortened V by 1 base and J by 11 bases, and 15 bases separated the two germline ends. The CDR3 DNA follows: TGTGCCAGCAGTGAAGGTCCGCCAGGGGAGACCCAGCATTTT. This gives the protein CASSEGPPGETQHF.

This chain joins TRBV7-9 and TRBJ2-2; D gene ambiguous. This CDR3 spans 18 amino acids. Trimming left V 1 base short and J 0 bases short, with 15 bases between. From germline, CDR1 is SEHNR and CDR2 FQNEAQ (reference sequence). The CDR3 DNA is TGTGCCAGCAGCTTAGTCAGTTTTCGCCAGGCGAACACCGGGGAGCTGTTTTTT. Translation gives CASSLVSFRQANTGELFF. Supplemented by reference TRBV7-9 and TRBJ2-2, the full variable domain reads DTGVSQNPRHKITKRGQNVTFRCDPISEHNRLYWYRQTLGQGPEFLTYFQNEAQLEKSRLLSDRFSAERPKGSFSTLEIQRTEQGDSAMYLCASSLVSFRQANTGELFFGEGSRLTVL.

This clone has a handful of counts. The genes are TRBV18 and TRBJ2-1; D gene uncertain. This CDR3 has 12 residues. V lost 3 bases and J lost 10, with 10 bases in between. The germline V gene encodes CDR1 KGHSH and CDR2 LQKENI. CDR3 nucleotide sequence: TGTGCCAGCTCACCGGGAACCGGCGAGCAGTTCTTC. It encodes CASSPGTGEQFF.

J is TRBJ2-1 and V is TRBV6-5, with D maybe TRBD2 (5 bases). This CDR3 is built from 15 residues. V shed 0 bases and J shed 0 bases, with 6 bases lying between them. Germline lookup yields CDR1 MNHEY and CDR2 SVGAGI. Here the CDR3 reads CASSYSGSSYNEQFF. CDR3 DNA sequence: TGTGCCAGCAGTTACTCTGGGAGCTCCTACAATGAGCAGTTCTTC.

The rearrangement joins TRBV7-6 to TRBJ2-1, with TRBD2 identical over 12 bases. This CDR3 has 15 amino acids. After removal of 5 bases from V and 12 bases from J, the junction contained 11 bases not matched to a gene. Germline V gene sequence: CDR1 SGHVS, CDR2 FNYEAQ. For the CDR3, the DNA is TGTGCCAGCAGCGCTCCTAGCGGGAGGGCTCAACGGCAGTTCTTC. This encodes CASSAPSGRAQRQFF.

Regarding this clone: A read error may account for a junction end that differs from germline. The chain employs TRBV4-1 and TRBJ1-2; D gene unclear. From germline, CDR1 is MGHRA and CDR2 YSYEKL. The CDR3 is 15 amino acids. The CDR3 coding sequence is TGCGCCAGCAGCGAAGAGGGAATGGCCTCAGGTGGCTACACCTTC. Translation: CASSEEGMASGGYTF.

This clone was seen a few times. The rearrangement uses TRBV2 and TRBJ2-5; perhaps D is TRBD1 or TRBD2 (6 bases each). Between the trimmed V and J ends, which lost 4 bases and 4 bases, there was a span of 13 bases. Germline CDR1 is SNHLY and CDR2 is FYNNEI. The CDR3 is 14 residues long. CDR3 loop: CASSVGGRGETQYF. The CDR3 DNA follows: TGTGCCAGCAGTGTGGGGGGCAGGGGAGAGACCCAGTACTTC. The variable domain in full, with the rest retrieved from reference TRBV2 and TRBJ2-5, is EPEVTQTPSHQVTQMGQEVILRCVPISNHLYFYWYRQILGQKVEFLVSFYNNEISEKSEIFDDQFSVERPDGSNFTLKIRSTKLEDSAMYFCASSVGGRGETQYFGPGTRLLVL.

This clone showed up just a few times. This chain links TRBV18 with TRBJ1-2; D gene uncertain. V was shortened by 5 bases and J by 4 bases, with 11 bases between the two germline ends. This CDR3 comprises 13 residues. Germline CDR1 and CDR2: KGHSH and LQKENI. Here the CDR3 reads CASSEDRIYGYTF. CDR3 nucleotide sequence: TGTGCCAGCTCAGAGGACCGCATCTATGGCTACACCTTC.

V and J are TRBV11-2 and TRBJ2-7; tentative D call: TRBD1 (5 bases). Germline V gene data show CDR1 as SGHAT and CDR2 as FQNNGV. V gave up 3 bases and J gave up 4 bases, with 16 bases separating them. The CDR3 totals 15 residues. For the CDR3, the DNA is TGTGCCAGCAGCTTGCATTGGGGCGCCCGGTACGAGCAGTACTTC. Protein sequence: CASSLHWGARYEQYF.